The rows below give T cell receptor beta chains drawn from one sample of a study of early T cells in non-severe SARS-CoV-2 infection. TCRdb re-derived calls from the 5' RACE reads in MiXCR, one entry per CDR3 protein. The top ten hold under 3% of the sample, which has around 84,000 distinct CDR3 sequences, about 12% seen once. Sample: whole blood. These receptor sequences come from an adult who was a healthcare worker with PCR-confirmed SARS-CoV-2 infection or an uninfected control (not recorded which). CDR3s leave out the opening cysteine and the closing phenylalanine or tryptophan. A D gene is named only where the DNA matches it firmly. Clone size is given for some rows only: seen once, a few or many times, or a class if the clone is expanded.

cdr3_aa j_call d_call v_call clone_size
ASSQSSPGLNTEVF TRBJ1-1 . TRBV3-1 .
ASKQQGVKTEAF TRBJ1-1 TRBD1 TRBV12-3/TRBV12-4 many
ASSHRDGQETQY TRBJ2-5 . TRBV7-9 .
ASSKGTGGNEQF TRBJ2-1 . TRBV21-1 .
AISDPSAAKNIQY TRBJ2-4 . TRBV10-3 .
SVEGGLRDPTAPEQF TRBJ2-1 . TRBV29-1 .
ASSLDRETVGLAGEGHTGELF TRBJ2-2 TRBD2 TRBV5-4 many
SGLAGESEQF TRBJ2-1 TRBD2 TRBV29-1 many
ASSLGGTGHEQY TRBJ2-7 TRBD1 TRBV7-2 few
SVTRGGAFAEAF TRBJ1-1 . TRBV29-1 few
ASSTINPNQPQH TRBJ1-5 . TRBV19 few
ASSEPTGTDTQY TRBJ2-3 . TRBV25-1 few
SASAIFLGPRNEQY TRBJ2-7 . TRBV20-1 many
ASSFGRAGDRGSKAGLNPEAF TRBJ1-1 TRBD1 TRBV5-1 few
ASSLVGVYGTSYEQY TRBJ2-7 . TRBV7-2 many
ASSRGGPEQY TRBJ2-7 . TRBV28 .
ASSADRGWETQY TRBJ2-5 TRBD1 TRBV19 few
ASSVQSSGPYSETQY TRBJ2-5 TRBD2 TRBV2 .